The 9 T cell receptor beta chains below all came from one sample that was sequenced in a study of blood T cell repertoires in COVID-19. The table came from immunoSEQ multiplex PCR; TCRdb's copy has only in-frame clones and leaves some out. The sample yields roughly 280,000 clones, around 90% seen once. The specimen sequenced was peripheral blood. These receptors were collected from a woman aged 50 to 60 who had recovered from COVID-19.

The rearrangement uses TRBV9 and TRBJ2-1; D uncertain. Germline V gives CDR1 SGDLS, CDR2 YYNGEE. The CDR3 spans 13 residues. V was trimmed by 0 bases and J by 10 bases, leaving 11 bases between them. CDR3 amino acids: CASSVGQWAEQFF. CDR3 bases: TGTGCCAGCAGCGTAGGGCAGTGGGCCGAGCAGTTCTTC. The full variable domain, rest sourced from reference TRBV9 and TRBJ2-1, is DSGVTQTPKHLITATGQRVTLRCSPRSGDLSVYWYQQSLDQGLQFLIQYYNGEERAKGNILERFSAQQFPDLHSELNLSSLELGDSALYFCASSVGQWAEQFFGPGTRLTVL.

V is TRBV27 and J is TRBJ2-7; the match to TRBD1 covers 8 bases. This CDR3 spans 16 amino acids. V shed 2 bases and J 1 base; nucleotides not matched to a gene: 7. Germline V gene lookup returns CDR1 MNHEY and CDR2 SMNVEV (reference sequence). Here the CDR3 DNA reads TGTGCCAGCAGTTTACAAAGGGACAGGCCTTCCTACGAGCAGTACTTC. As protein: CASSLQRDRPSYEQYF.

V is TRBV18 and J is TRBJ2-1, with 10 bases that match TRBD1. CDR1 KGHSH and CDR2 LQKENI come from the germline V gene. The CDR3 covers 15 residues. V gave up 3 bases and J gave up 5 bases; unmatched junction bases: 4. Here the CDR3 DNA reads TGTGCCAGCTCACCGGGACAGGGGCGGCACAATGAGCAGTTCTTC. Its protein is CASSPGQGRHNEQFF.

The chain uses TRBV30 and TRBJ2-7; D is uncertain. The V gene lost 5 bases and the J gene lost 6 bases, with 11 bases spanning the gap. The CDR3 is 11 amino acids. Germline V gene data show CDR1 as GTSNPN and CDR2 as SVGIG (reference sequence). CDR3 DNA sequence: TGTGCCTGGGGCCGGGTACTCGAGCAGTACTTC. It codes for CAWGRVLEQYF.

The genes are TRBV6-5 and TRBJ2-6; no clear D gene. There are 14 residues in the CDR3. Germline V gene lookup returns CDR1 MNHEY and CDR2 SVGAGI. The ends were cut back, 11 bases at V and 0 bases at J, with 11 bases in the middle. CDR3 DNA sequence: TGTGCCTCTTCCGTCGTCTCTGGGGCCAACGTCCTGACTTTC. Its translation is CASSVVSGANVLTF.

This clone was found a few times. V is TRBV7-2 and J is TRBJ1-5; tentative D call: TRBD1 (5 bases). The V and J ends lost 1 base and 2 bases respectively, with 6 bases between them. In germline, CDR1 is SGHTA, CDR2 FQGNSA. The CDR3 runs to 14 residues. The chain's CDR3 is CASSLGGGNQPQHF. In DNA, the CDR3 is TGTGCCAGCAGCTTAGGGGGGGGCAATCAGCCCCAGCATTTT.

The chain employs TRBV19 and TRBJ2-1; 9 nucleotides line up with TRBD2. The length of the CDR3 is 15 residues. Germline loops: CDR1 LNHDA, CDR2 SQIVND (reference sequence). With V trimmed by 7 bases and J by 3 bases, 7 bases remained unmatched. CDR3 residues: CASKGSGSYYNEQFF. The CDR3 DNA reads TGTGCCAGTAAAGGTAGCGGGAGTTACTACAATGAGCAGTTCTTC.

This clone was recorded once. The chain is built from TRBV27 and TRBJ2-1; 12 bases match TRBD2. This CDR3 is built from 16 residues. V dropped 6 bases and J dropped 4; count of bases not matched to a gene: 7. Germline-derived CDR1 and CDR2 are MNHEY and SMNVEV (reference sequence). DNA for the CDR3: TGTGCCAGCAGCCGTCCTAGCGGGAGGGTTTACAATGAGCAGTTCTTC. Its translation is CASSRPSGRVYNEQFF.

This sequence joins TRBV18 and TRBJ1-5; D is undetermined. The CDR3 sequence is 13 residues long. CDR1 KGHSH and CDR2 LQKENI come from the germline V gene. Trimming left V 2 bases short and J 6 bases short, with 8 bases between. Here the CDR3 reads CASSPSERQPQHF. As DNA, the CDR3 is TGTGCCAGCTCACCATCGGAGCGTCAGCCCCAGCATTTT. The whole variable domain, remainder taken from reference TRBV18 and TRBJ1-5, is NAGVMQNPRHLVRRRGQEARLRCSPMKGHSHVYWYRQLPEEGLKFMVYLQKENIIDESGMPKERFSAEFPKEGPSILRIQQVVRGDSAAYFCASSPSERQPQHFGDGTRLSIL.